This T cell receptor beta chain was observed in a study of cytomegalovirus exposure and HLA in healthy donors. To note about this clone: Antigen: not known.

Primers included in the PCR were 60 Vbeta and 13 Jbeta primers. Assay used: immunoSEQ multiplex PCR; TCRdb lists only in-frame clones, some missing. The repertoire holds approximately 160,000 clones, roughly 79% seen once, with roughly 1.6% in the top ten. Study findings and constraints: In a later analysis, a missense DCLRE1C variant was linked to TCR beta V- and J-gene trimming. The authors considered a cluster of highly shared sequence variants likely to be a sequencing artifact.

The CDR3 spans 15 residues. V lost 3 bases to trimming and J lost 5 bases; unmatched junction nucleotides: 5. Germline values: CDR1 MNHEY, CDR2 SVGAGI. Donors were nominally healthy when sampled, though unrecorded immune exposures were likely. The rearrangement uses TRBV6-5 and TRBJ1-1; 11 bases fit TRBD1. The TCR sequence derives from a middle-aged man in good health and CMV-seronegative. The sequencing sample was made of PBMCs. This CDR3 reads CASSYGDRGNTEAFF. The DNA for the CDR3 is TGTGCCAGCAGTTATGGGGACAGGGGGAATACTGAAGCTTTCTTT.